The present T cell receptor (beta chain) was sequenced within a study of Graves' ophthalmopathy and Graves' hyperthyroidism. This clonotype was observed at least ten times. Germline V gene data show CDR1 as KGHDR and CDR2 as SFDVKD. The CDR3 has 18 amino acids. The V segment lost 4 bases and the J segment 4 bases; nucleotides outside the gene matches: 8. Ineligible for inclusion were patients with other autoimmune diseases, uncontrolled infections, pregnancy or lactation. Clinicians made diagnoses from clinical symptoms, serum thyroxine, TRAb, thyroid ultrasound and orbital computed tomography. Amplification from RNA transcripts yielded the TCR beta CDR3 regions. HTBI-primed first-round RT-PCR preceded second-round multiplex PCR. TCRdb processed the multiplex PCR reads anew with MiXCR; each CDR3 protein has one entry. The sample shows roughly 350,000 distinct CDR3 sequences, roughly 15% of them seen only once.

This TCR was sampled from an adult woman with stable Graves' hyperthyroidism. The material sequenced was peripheral blood. The chain has TRBV24-1 and TRBJ2-5; 16 bases are a match to TRBD2. CDR3 region: CATSDPGTSGRARETQYF. CDR3 in DNA: TGTGCCACCAGTGACCCCGGGACTAGCGGGAGGGCGAGAGAGACCCAGTACTTC.